Sequencing of this T cell receptor (beta chain) was carried out in a study of graft-versus-host responses after intestinal transplantation. After removal of 2 bases from V and 11 bases from J, the junction contained 8 bases not matched to a gene. In germline, CDR1 is SGHVS, CDR2 FQNEAQ. CDR3 length equals 14 residues. Measured with immunoSEQ multiplex PCR; TCRdb has only the in-frame clones, and not every one. The table has roughly 5,000 clones, about 25% seen once; the top ten hold under 25%. Investigators plated approximately 200,000 CFSE-labeled responder cells together with approximately 200,000 irradiated stimulator cells labeled with violet dye.

Sequenced here: alloreactive CD8+ T cells from a mixed lymphocyte reaction culture, sampled before transplantation. Subset indicated: CFSE-low proliferating T cells sorted from roughly six-day pre-transplant mixed lymphocyte reaction (GvH or HvG direction). The chain recombines TRBV7-8 with TRBJ2-1; 8 nucleotides line up with TRBD1. The sequence derives from a human patient who was an organ donor for intestinal transplantation. The CDR3 DNA sequence: TGTGCCAGCAGCTTAAGTAACAGGGGGAATAAGCAGTTCTTC. This translates into CASSLSNRGNKQFF. Complete variable domain (other parts from reference TRBV7-8 and TRBJ2-1): GAGVSQSPRYKVAKRGQDVALRCDPISGHVSLFWYQQALGQGPEFLTYFQNEAQLDKSGLPSDRFFAERPEGSVSTLKIQRTQQEDSAVYLCASSLSNRGNKQFFGPGTRLTVL.